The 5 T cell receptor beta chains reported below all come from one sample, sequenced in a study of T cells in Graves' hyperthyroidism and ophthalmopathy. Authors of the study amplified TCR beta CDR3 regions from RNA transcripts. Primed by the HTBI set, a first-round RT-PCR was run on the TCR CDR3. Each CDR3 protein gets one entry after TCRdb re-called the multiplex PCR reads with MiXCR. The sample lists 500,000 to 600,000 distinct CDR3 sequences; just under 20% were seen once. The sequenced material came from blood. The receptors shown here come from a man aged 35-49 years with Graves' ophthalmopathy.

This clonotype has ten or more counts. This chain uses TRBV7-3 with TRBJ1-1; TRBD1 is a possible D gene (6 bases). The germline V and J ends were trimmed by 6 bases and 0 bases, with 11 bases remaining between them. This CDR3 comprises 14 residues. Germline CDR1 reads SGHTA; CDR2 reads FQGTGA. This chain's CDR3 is CASRQGGMNTEAFF. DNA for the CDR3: TGTGCCAGCAGACAGGGAGGCATGAACACTGAAGCTTTCTTT.

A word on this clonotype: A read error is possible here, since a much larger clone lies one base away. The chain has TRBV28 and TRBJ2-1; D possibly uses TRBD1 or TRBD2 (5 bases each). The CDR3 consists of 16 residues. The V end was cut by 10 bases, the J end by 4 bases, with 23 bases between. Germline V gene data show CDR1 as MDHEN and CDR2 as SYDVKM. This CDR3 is CAIVSSGQGEYNEQFF. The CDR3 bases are TGTGCCATCGTCTCGTCGGGGCAAGGGGAGTACAATGAGCAGTTCTTC.

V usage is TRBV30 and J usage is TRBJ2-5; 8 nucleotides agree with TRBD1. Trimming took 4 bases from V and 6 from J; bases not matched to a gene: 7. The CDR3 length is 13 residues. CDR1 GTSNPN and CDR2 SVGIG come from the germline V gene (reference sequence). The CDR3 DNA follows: TGTGCCTGGAAAGCAGGGGGCGTAAAGACCCAGTACTTC. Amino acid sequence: CAWKAGGVKTQYF. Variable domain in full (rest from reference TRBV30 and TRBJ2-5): SQTIHQWPATLVQPVGSPLSLECTVEGTSNPNLYWYRQAAGRGLQLLFYSVGIGQISSEVPQNLSASRPQDRQFILSSKKLLLSDSGFYLCAWKAGGVKTQYFGPGTRLLVL.

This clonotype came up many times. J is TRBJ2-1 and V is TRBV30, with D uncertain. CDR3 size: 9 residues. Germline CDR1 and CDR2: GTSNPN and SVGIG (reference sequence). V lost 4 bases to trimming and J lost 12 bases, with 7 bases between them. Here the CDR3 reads CAWNDGQFF. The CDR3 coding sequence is TGTGCCTGGAATGATGGGCAGTTCTTC. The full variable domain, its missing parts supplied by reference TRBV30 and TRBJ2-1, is SQTIHQWPATLVQPVGSPLSLECTVEGTSNPNLYWYRQAAGRGLQLLFYSVGIGQISSEVPQNLSASRPQDRQFILSSKKLLLSDSGFYLCAWNDGQFFGPGTRLTVL.

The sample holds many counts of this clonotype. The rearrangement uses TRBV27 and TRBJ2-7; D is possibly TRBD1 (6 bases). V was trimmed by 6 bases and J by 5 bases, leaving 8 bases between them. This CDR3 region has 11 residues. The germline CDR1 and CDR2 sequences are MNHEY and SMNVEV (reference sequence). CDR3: CASRNRDEQYF. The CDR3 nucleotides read TGTGCCAGCAGGAACAGGGACGAGCAGTACTTC.